The T cell receptor beta chain under discussion was sequenced for a study of cytomegalovirus exposure and HLA in healthy donors. General study points: Researchers catalogued 164 TCR beta chains as cytomegalovirus-associated. Analyses of presence and absence presupposed an approximately uniform sequencing depth across donors.

This clone has only a few counts. Its specificity is not known. PCR involved 60 Vbeta and 13 Jbeta primers. The protocol was immunoSEQ multiplex PCR, while the TCRdb copy is restricted to in-frame clones and leaves out a portion. This table holds 70,000 to 95,000 clones, over 75% found once. The germline V gene encodes CDR1 KGHSH and CDR2 LQKENI. Trimming removed 4 bases from V and 5 bases from J, with 15 bases in between. The CDR3 totals 14 residues. Sequencing was carried out using PBMCs. The origin of this receptor is a young man in good health and CMV-seronegative. The V gene is TRBV18, the J gene TRBJ2-7; weak D call: TRBD1 (5 bases). The CDR3 reads CASSREAGFDEQYF. DNA of the CDR3: TGTGCCAGCTCACGAGAAGCAGGGTTCGACGAGCAGTACTTC.